A single sample is the source of the 14 T cell receptor beta chains below, sequenced in a study of cytomegalovirus exposure and HLA in healthy donors. A multiplex PCR was run with 60 Vbeta primers and 13 Jbeta primers. Generated by immunoSEQ multiplex PCR, the TCRdb table keeps only in-frame clones and is missing some. The sample has some 150,000 clones; around three fifths are singletons. Sample: PBMCs. The receptors come from a woman aged 25 to 39 in good health and CMV-seropositive.

The chain has TRBV12-2 and TRBJ1-1; the D call of TRBD1 is as the table states it, not checked on the DNA. TRBV12-2 is a listed pseudogene. CDR3 length equals 14 residues. The DNA for the CDR3 is TGTGCAAGTCGCTTCGTTACAGGGGATACTGAAGCTTTCTTT. Its translation: CASRFVTGDTEAFF.

This chain connects TRBV5-1 to TRBJ1-1; no reliable D call. The germline V and J ends were trimmed by 0 bases and 0 bases, with 12 bases remaining between them. The CDR3 totals 16 residues. Germline V gene sequence: CDR1 SGHRS, CDR2 YFSETQ. The CDR3 is CASSLADGGLNTEAFF. CDR3 DNA: TGCGCCAGCAGCTTGGCCGATGGAGGGCTGAACACTGAAGCTTTCTTT.

This clone was detected a few times. The rearrangement joins TRBV2 to TRBJ2-5; TRBD1 is a possible D gene (7 bases). This CDR3 comprises 16 residues. Trimming cost V 5 bases and J 5 bases, with 21 bases left between them. CDR1 SNHLY and CDR2 FYNNEI come from the germline V gene. The CDR3 DNA sequence: TGTGCCAGCAGTCCTTCGACAGGGAGGTTCGGGGAGACCCAGTACTTC. Translated: CASSPSTGRFGETQYF.

This clone was counted a few times. The chain combines TRBV2 with TRBJ2-5; D gene uncertain. The J call is doubtful: the DNA matches TRBJ2-7 better. The length of the CDR3 is 10 residues. The germline gives CDR1 SNHLY, CDR2 FYNNEI. In nucleotides, the CDR3 is TGTGCCAGCAGGGTCTACGAGCAGTACTTC. It is translated as CASRVYEQYF.

V usage is TRBV2 and J usage is TRBJ2-3; 10 nucleotides match TRBD2. V shed 6 bases, J shed 8 bases, and the junction held 11 bases outside the gene matches. The CDR3 runs to 15 residues. In germline, CDR1 is SNHLY, CDR2 FYNNEI. CDR3 in amino acids: CASSPGLAGDVTQYF. CDR3 in DNA: TGTGCCAGCAGCCCCGGCCTAGCGGGAGATGTTACGCAGTATTTT.

The V gene is TRBV6-4, the J gene TRBJ2-1; 7 bases are a match to TRBD1. V lost 3 bases and J lost 7; bases outside the gene matches: 9. The CDR3 is 15 residues long. Germline V gives CDR1 MRHNA, CDR2 SNTAGT. The CDR3 nucleotides are TGTGCCAGCAGTGAATGGGGACAGAGTCTAAATGAGCAGTTCTTC. It is translated as CASSEWGQSLNEQFF.

This chain joins TRBV29-1 and TRBJ2-5; a weak D match, TRBD2 (6 bases). Looked up from germline, CDR1 is SQVTM and CDR2 is ANQGSEA. The CDR3 contains 12 residues. Trimming stripped 4 bases from V and 4 bases from J, with 10 bases between. CDR3 coding DNA: TGCAGCGTTGCCCCTAGCGTAGAGACCCAGTACTTC. It encodes CSVAPSVETQYF.

The J gene is TRBJ1-6, the V gene TRBV6-5; maybe TRBD1 (6 bases). The CDR3 runs to 14 residues. V gave up 5 bases and J gave up 5 bases, with 10 bases separating them. Looked up from germline, CDR1 is MNHEY and CDR2 is SVGAGI. This CDR3 is CASSRTENNSPLHF. Written as DNA, the CDR3 is TGTGCCAGCAGTAGGACAGAAAATAATTCACCCCTCCACTTT.

This chain uses TRBV10-3 with TRBJ2-7; TRBD2 matches at 11 bases. Trimming at V came to 8 bases and at J to 1 base, leaving 7 bases not matched to a gene. CDR1 and CDR2 from the germline V gene are ENHRY and SYGVKD. The CDR3 is made up of 15 amino acids. The CDR3 is CAIRMTSGVSYEQYF. Here the CDR3 DNA reads TGTGCCATCCGCATGACTAGCGGGGTATCCTACGAGCAGTACTTC.

The chain uses TRBV5-1 and TRBJ2-1; tentatively, D is TRBD2 (5 bases). There are 15 residues in the CDR3. Germline V lookup: CDR1 SGHRS, CDR2 YFSETQ. The V gene lost 1 base and the J gene lost 7 bases, with 15 bases spanning the gap. Written as DNA, the CDR3 is TGCGCCAGCAGCTTGTCCAGCGGTACAGTTAATGAGCAGTTCTTC. Translation gives CASSLSSGTVNEQFF.

The table lists this clone with a count of one. In DNA, the CDR3 is TGTGCCAGCACCATACCGGGACTAGCGGGATTTCTTAGGAACGAGCAGTACTTC. This gives the protein CASTIPGLAGFLRNEQYF. The genes are TRBV7-4 and TRBJ2-7, with 13 bases aligning to TRBD2. The CDR3 extends over 18 amino acids. The ends lost 7 bases at V and 5 bases at J; junction bases unmatched: 17. Germline CDR1 SGHVT, CDR2 SQSDAQ.

The V and J genes are TRBV4-1 and TRBJ2-5; 8 positions match TRBD2. The CDR3 extends over 16 amino acids. Unmatched junction bases numbered 12, after V lost 5 bases and J lost 4 bases. CDR1 is MGHRA, CDR2 YSYEKL, per germline. In DNA form, the CDR3 reads TGCGCCAGCAGCGCACGAGGGGGGCTAGCGGGAGAGACCCAGTACTTC. This translates into CASSARGGLAGETQYF.

DNA for the CDR3: TGTGCCAGCTACAGGGGGGCCGACGAGCAGTACTTC. This gives the protein CASYRGADEQYF. V is TRBV2 and J is TRBJ2-7, with 8 bases fitting TRBD1. Unmatched junction bases numbered 5, after V lost 8 bases and J lost 5 bases. CDR3 length: 12 amino acids. CDR1 and CDR2 (germline): SNHLY, FYNNEI.

V gene TRBV9 combines with J gene TRBJ1-2; 10 positions match TRBD1. The V segment lost 0 bases and the J segment 4 bases; nucleotides outside the gene matches: 9. The germline gives CDR1 SGDLS, CDR2 YYNGEE. This CDR3 comprises 17 residues. The CDR3: CASSVEGTGARGYGYTF. The CDR3 DNA reads as TGTGCCAGCAGCGTAGAAGGGACAGGGGCCCGTGGCTATGGCTACACCTTC. Together with reference TRBV9 and TRBJ1-2, the CDR3 gives the full variable domain: DSGVTQTPKHLITATGQRVTLRCSPRSGDLSVYWYQQSLDQGLQFLIQYYNGEERAKGNILERFSAQQFPDLHSELNLSSLELGDSALYFCASSVEGTGARGYGYTFGSGTRLTVV.